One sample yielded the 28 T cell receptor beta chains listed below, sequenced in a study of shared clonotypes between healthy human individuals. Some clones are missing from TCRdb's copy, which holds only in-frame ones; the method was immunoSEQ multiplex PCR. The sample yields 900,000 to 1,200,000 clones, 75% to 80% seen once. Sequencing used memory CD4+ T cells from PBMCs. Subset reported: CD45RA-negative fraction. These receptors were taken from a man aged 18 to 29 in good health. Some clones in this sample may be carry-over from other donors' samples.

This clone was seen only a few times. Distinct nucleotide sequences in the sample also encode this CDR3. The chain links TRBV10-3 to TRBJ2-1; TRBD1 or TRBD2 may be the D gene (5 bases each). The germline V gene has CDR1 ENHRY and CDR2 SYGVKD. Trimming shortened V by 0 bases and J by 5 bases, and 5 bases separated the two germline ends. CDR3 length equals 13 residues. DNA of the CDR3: TGTGCCATCAGTGAGTCGGGGGACAATGAGCAGTTCTTC. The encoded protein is CAISESGDNEQFF.

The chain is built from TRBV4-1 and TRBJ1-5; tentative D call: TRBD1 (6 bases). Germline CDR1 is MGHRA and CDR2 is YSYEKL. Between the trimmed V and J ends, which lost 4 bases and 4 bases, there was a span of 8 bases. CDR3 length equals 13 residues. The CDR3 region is CASSRQENQPQHF. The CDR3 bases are TGCGCCAGCAGCCGACAGGAGAATCAGCCCCAGCATTTT.

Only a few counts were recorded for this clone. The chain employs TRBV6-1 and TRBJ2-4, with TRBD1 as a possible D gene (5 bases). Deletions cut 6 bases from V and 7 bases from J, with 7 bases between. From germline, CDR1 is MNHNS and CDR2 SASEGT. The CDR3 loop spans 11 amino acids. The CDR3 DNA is TGTGCCAGCAGGGGGCTGAACATTCAGTACTTC. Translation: CASRGLNIQYF.

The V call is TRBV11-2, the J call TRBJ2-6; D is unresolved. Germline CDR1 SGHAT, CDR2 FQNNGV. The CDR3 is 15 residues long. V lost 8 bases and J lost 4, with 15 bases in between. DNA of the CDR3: TGTGCCAGCCGCGCCCTCCGGACGGGGGCCAACGTCCTGACTTTC. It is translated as CASRALRTGANVLTF.

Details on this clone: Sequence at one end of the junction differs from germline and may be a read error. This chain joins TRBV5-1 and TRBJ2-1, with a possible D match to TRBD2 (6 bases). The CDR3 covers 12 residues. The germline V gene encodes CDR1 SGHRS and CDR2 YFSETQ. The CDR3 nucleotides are TGCGCCAGCAGCTACGAGGGAGGTTGGGTCATCTTC. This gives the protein CASSYEGGWVIF.

The CDR3 sequence is CASSPAGRGHNEQFF. DNA for the CDR3: TGTGCCAGTAGCCCCGCAGGGAGGGGCCACAATGAGCAGTTCTTC. The chain recombines TRBV19 with TRBJ2-1; the match to TRBD2 covers 7 bases. Germline values: CDR1 LNHDA, CDR2 SQIVND (reference sequence). The CDR3 spans 15 residues. Unmatched junction bases numbered 10, after V lost 6 bases and J lost 5 bases.

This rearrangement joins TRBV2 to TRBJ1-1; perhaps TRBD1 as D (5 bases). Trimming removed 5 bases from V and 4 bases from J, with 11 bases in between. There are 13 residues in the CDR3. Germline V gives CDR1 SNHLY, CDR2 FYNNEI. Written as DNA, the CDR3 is TGTGCCAGCAGTACGACAGAATTCACTGAAGCTTTCTTT. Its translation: CASSTTEFTEAFF.

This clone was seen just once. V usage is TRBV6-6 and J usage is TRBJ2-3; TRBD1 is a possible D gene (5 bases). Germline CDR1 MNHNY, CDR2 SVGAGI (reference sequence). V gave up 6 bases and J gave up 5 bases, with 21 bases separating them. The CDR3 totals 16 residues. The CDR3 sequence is CASSLSKAQGQDTQYF. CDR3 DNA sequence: TGTGCCAGCAGCCTATCTAAAGCTCAGGGTCAAGATACGCAGTATTTT.

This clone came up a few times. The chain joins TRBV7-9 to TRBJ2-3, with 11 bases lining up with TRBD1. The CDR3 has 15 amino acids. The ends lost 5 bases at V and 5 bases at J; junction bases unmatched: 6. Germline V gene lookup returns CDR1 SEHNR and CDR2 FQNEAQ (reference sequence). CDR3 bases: TGTGCCAGCAGCCCGGACAGGGGGCGCGGAGATACGCAGTATTTT. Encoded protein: CASSPDRGRGDTQYF.

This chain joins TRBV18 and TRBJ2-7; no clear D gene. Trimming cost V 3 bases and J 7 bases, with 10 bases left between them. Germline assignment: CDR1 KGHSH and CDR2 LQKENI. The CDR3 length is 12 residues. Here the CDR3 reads CASSPSTLEQYF. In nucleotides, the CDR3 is TGTGCCAGCTCACCTTCGACTCTAGAGCAGTACTTC. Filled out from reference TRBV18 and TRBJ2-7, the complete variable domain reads NAGVMQNPRHLVRRRGQEARLRCSPMKGHSHVYWYRQLPEEGLKFMVYLQKENIIDESGMPKERFSAEFPKEGPSILRIQQVVRGDSAAYFCASSPSTLEQYFGPGTRLTVT.

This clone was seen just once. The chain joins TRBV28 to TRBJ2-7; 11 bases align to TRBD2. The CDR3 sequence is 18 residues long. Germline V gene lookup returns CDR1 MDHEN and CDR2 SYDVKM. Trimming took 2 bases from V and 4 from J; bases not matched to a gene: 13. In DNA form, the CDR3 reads TGTGCCAGCAGTTTAGGAGTGGGGTTGCGGACTAGCGGGTACGAGCAGTACTTC. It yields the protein CASSLGVGLRTSGYEQYF.

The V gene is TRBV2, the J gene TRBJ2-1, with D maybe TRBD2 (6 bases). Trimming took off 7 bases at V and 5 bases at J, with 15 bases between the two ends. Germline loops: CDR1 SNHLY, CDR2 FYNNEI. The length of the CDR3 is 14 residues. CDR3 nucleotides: TGTGCCAGCATTTGGGGGACTCAGGACAATGAGCAGTTCTTC. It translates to CASIWGTQDNEQFF.

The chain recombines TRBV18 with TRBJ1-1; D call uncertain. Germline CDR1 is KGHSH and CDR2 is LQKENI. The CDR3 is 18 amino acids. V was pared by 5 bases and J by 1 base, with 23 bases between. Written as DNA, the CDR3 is TGTGCCAGCTCATACTCACTGGGCCTCCCCCTAAAGAACACTGAAGCTTTCTTT. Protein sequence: CASSYSLGLPLKNTEAFF.

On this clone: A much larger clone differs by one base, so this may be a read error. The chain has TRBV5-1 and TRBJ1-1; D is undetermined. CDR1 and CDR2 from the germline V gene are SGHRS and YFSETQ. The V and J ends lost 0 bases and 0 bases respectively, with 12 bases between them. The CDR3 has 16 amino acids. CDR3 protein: CASSLAVGSVNTEAFF. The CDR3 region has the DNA TGCGCCAGCAGCTTGGCTGTCGGATCTGTGAACACTGAAGCTTTCTTT. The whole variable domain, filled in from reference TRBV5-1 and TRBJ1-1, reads KAGVTQTPRYLIKTRGQQVTLSCSPISGHRSVSWYQQTPGQGLQFLFEYFSETQRNKGNFPGRFSGRQFSNSRSEMNVSTLELGDSALYLCASSLAVGSVNTEAFFGQGTRLTVV.

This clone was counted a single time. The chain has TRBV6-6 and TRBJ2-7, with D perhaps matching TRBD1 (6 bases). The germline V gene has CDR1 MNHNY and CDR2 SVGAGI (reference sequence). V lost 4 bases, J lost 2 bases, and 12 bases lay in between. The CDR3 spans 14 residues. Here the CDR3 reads CASSFQQGTYEQYF. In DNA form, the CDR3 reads TGTGCCAGCAGTTTCCAACAGGGAACCTACGAGCAGTACTTC.

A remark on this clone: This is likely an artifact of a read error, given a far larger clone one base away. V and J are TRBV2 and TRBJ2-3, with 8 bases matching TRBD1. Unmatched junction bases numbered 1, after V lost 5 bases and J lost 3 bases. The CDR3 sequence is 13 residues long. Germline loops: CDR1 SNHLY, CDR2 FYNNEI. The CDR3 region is CASSRDRTDTQYF. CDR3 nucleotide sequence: TGTGCCAGCAGTCGGGACAGGACAGATACGCAGTATTTT.

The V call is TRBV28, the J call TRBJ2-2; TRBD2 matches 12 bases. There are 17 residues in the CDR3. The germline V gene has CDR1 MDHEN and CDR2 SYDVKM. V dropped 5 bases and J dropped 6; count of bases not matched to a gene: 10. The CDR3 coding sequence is TGTGCCAGCAGTCCCGAATCCCTAGCGGGAGGGCCCGGGGAGCTGTTTTTT. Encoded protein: CASSPESLAGGPGELFF. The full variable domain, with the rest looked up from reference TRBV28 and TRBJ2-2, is DVKVTQSSRYLVKRTGEKVFLECVQDMDHENMFWYRQDPGLGLRLIYFSYDVKMKEKGDIPEGYSVSREKKERFSLILESASTNQTSMYLCASSPESLAGGPGELFFGEGSRLTVL.

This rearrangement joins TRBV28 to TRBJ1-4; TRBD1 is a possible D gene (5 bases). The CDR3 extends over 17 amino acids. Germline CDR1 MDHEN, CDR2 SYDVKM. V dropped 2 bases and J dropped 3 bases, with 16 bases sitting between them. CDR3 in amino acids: CASSLVGQGSSNEKLFF. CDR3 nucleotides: TGTGCCAGCAGTTTAGTGGGGCAGGGCTCTTCTAATGAAAAACTGTTTTTT. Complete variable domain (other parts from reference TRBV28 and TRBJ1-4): DVKVTQSSRYLVKRTGEKVFLECVQDMDHENMFWYRQDPGLGLRLIYFSYDVKMKEKGDIPEGYSVSREKKERFSLILESASTNQTSMYLCASSLVGQGSSNEKLFFGSGTQLSVL.

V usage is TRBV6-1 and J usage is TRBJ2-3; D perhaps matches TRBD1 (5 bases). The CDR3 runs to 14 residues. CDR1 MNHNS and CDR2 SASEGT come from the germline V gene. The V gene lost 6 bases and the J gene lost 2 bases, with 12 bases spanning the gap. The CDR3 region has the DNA TGTGCCAGCAGGAGGACACACTCCACAGATACGCAGTATTTT. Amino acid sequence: CASRRTHSTDTQYF.

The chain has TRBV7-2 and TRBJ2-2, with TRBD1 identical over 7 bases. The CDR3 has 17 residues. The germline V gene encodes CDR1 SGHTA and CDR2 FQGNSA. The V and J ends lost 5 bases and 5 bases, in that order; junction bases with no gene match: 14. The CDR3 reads CASSPSSRAGGTGELFF. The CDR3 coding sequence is TGTGCCAGCAGCCCTAGTAGTAGAGCAGGGGGAACCGGGGAGCTGTTTTTT.

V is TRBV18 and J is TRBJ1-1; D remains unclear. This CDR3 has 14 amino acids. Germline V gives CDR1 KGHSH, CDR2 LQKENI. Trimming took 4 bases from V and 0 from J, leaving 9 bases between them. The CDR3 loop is CASSRGTMNTEAFF. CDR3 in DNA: TGTGCCAGCTCACGGGGTACTATGAACACTGAAGCTTTCTTT.

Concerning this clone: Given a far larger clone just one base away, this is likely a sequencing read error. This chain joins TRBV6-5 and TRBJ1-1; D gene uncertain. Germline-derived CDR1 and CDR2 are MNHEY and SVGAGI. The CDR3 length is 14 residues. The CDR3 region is CTSSPPSRNTEAFF. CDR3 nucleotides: TGTACCAGCAGTCCCCCTTCACGGAACACTGAAGCTTTCTTT.

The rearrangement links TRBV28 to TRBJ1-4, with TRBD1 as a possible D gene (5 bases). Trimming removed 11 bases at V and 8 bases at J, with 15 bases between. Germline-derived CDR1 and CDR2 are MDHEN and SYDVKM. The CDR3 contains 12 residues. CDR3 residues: CASGRRREKLFF. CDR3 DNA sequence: TGTGCCTCAGGGCGGCGGCGCGAAAAACTGTTTTTT.

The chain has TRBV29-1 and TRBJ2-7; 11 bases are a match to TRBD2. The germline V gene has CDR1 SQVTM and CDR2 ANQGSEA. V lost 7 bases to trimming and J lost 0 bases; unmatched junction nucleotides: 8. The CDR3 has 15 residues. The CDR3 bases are TGCAGCGATACTAGCGGGAGCCATAGCTCCTACGAGCAGTACTTC. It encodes CSDTSGSHSSYEQYF.

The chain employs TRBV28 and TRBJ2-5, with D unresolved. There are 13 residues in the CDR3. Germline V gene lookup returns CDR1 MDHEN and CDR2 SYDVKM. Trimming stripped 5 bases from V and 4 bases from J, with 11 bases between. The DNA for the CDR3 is TGTGCCAGCAGTGGACCGCATCGAGAGACCCAGTACTTC. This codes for CASSGPHRETQYF.

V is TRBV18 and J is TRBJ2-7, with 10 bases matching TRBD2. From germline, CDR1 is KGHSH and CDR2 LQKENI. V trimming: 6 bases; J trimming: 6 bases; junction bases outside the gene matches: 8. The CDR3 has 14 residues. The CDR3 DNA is TGTGCCAGCTCCCCGGGACTAGCGCTCTCCGAGCAGTACTTC. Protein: CASSPGLALSEQYF.

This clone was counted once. The CDR3 loop is CASSIDVSRSYEQYF. The CDR3 region has the DNA TGTGCCAGTAGTATAGATGTAAGTAGAAGCTACGAGCAGTACTTC. The chain carries TRBV19 and TRBJ2-7; D not resolved. The CDR3 totals 15 residues. V lost 0 bases and J 3 bases, leaving 12 bases between the germline ends. Germline V lookup: CDR1 LNHDA, CDR2 SQIVND (reference sequence).

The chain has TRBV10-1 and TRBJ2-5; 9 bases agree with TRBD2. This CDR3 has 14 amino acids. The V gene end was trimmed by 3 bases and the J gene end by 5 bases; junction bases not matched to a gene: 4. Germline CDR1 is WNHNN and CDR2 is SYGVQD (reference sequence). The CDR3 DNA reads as TGCGCCAGCAGTGATAGCGGGAGAGGCGAGACCCAGTACTTC. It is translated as CASSDSGRGETQYF.